The subject of this entry is one T cell receptor (beta chain). Its specific antigen is unknown. Per-nucleotide qualities are absent, and no much larger clonotype sits a single base away. Library generation was performed with the immunoSEQ multiplex PCR assay. For most patients, genomic DNA was isolated with the Qiagen DNeasy Blood and Tissue Kit and shipped frozen to Adaptive Biotechnologies for TCR sequencing. Adaptive Biotechnologies carried out high-throughput TCR-beta CDR3 sequencing of genomic DNA for most patients. For the original study's pipeline: Adaptive's ImmunoSEQ software was the source of the TCR sequencing data for roughly 19 patients, while a few other patients were processed with MiXCR and VDJtools. To correct CD4 versus CD8 sorting errors, sequences present in both subsets at a frequency ratio below 5:1 were removed. CDR3 nucleotide sequences shared between donor and recipient were removed because the origin of such sequences could not be assigned. To count as alloreactive, a clone needed at least 2-fold expansion over unstimulated cells and a minimum CFSE-low frequency of 0.002% (template counts) or 0.001% (read counts). Mappable clones were those detected in sequenced pre-transplant spleen, lymph node, or MLR CFSE-low populations of the donor or recipient. Cumulative frequency of alloreactive clones was calculated as a percentage of all sequences weighted by copy number. TCRdb re-hosts the immuneACCESS table, in-frame sequences only. Its copies lack some clones; in the studies checked, an unresolved V gene accounts for under half of them, and the cause for the rest is not known. D and trimming come from the DNA, and the V and J calls and clone size come from that table. This sample has about 100,000 clones in its table, and 87% of those were observed once. The ten largest account for around 1% of the sample.

This sample is drawn from a study of graft-versus-host responses after intestinal transplantation (dated by TCRdb to the early 2020s). Broadly, across the study: The transplants that recipients received were multivisceral, liver-intestinal, or isolated intestinal. Anti-thymocyte globulin induction was given to all recipients, followed by maintenance tacrolimus and steroids for around three years. After intestinal transplantation, graft-versus-host and host-versus-graft alloreactive T cell clones in the graft, circulation and bone marrow were tracked using bulk TCR-beta CDR3 sequencing. To identify alloreactive clones, pre-transplant mixed lymphocyte reaction products were sequenced and then compared with unstimulated pre-transplant donor and recipient T cells. The cohort enrolled some 24 intestinal transplant recipients, one of whom was a retransplant, and 3 patients without pretransplant specimens were excluded. Donor T cell macrochimerism was defined as a peak of at least 4% donor T cells among recipient peripheral blood mononuclear cells. Rather than going through the commercial service, samples from a few later patients were sequenced in-house on an Illumina MiSeq and processed with MiXCR.

What the research found in general, with its limitations: The conclusions were limited by the relatively low number and heterogeneity of the intestinal transplant patients. In the allografts of patients with donor T cell macrochimerism, GvH to HvG T cell clonal ratios were high. Peak levels of circulating GvH clones were associated with declines in HvG clones early after transplant. GvH clones were detected in recipient bone marrow, and some of these GvH clones were observed earlier in ileal mucosa or blood, consistent with an intestinal mucosal origin.

The sample's time point label, decoded: cells obtained before transplantation from donor or recipient. CD3+CD4+ and CD3+CD8+ populations were FACS-sorted from unstimulated pre-transplant donor and recipient cells taken from spleen or lymph nodes. This sequence was found in a human donor who was the organ donor for an intestinal transplant. Source: unstimulated CD4+ T cells sorted from spleen or lymph node cells, taken before transplant.

The CDR3 protein: CASSFDAGGYGYTF. The nucleotide sequence reads as follows: TGTGCCAGCAGCTTTGACGCCGGGGGCTATGGCTACACCTTC. The chain is made from TRBV7-9 and TRBJ1-2, and possibly TRBD1, on 5 matching bases. The trim is 3 bases for V and 4 bases for J, with a gap of 12 bases between the germline ends. As encoded in the germline V gene (reference sequence), CDR1 is SEHNR while CDR2 is FQNEAQ. From the cysteine up to the phenylalanine, the CDR3 has a length of 14 residues. Solely the CDR3 DNA is kept, with 42 bases framed from the first base.